The sequence of this TCR beta chain was determined in a study of identical twins. The CDR3 runs 13 residues. Germline values: CDR1 SGDLS, CDR2 YYNGEE. The ends lost 4 bases at V and 10 bases at J; junction bases unmatched: 10. Template switching introduced a universal primer site, and the cDNA bore unique molecular identifiers. TCRdb re-called the 5' RACE reads with MiXCR, one entry per CDR3 protein. The data contain 200,000 to 250,000 distinct CDR3 sequences, around 15% of them singletons. The study's findings and limits: Out-of-frame beta chain sequences displayed weaker excess sharing between twins. Twin-shared out-of-frame alpha sequences showed excess low generation probability. Instead of following the same donors, the conclusions were based on cross-sectional statistical analysis.

As concerns this clonotype: Antigen specificity is unknown.

The source of this sequence is a woman between 18 and 29 years old in good health. The gene calls are TRBV9 and TRBJ1-1; 7 nucleotides line up with TRBD1. Sequences were obtained from memory (CD45RO+) T cells sorted from blood. CDR3 sequence (DNA): TGTGCCAGCAGCCCCATAGAGACAGGGAGAGCTTTCTTT. It translates to CASSPIETGRAFF.